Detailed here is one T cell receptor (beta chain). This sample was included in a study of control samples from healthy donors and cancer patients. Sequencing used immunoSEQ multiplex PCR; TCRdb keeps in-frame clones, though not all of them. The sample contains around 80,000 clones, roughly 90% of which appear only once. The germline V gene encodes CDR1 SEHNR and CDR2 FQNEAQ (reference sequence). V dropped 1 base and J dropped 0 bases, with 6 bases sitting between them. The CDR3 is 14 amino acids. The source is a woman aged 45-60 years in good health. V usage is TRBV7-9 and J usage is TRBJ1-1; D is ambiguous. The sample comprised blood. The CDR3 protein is CASSLDVLNTEAFF. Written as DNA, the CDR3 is TGTGCCAGCAGCTTAGATGTACTGAACACTGAAGCTTTCTTT.